The clone carrying this TCR beta chain has just a few counts. CDR3 length equals 14 residues. V was clipped by 0 bases and J by 7 bases, with 13 bases between them. Germline V gene sequence: CDR1 LGHNA, CDR2 YSLEER. The sample belongs to a study of response to subunit inactivated influenza vaccine. One entry per CDR3 protein results from TCRdb running MiXCR on the RT-PCR reads. Of a few hundred thousand distinct CDR3 sequences in the sample, about 10% are singletons; the top ten hold 11%. These sequences were also reported in another study, on T cells expressing NK-cell markers. Per that study: UMIs were included in TCR beta cDNA generated by 5'RACE template switching. Source material for TCR beta repertoires consisted of sorted CD3+CD56+NKG2C+, CD3+CD56+NKG2C- and CD3+CD56-NKG2C+ T cells. One of eight sequenced donors was HCMV-seronegative; the other seven were seropositive. Also leading the CD3+CD56-NKG2C+ fraction in a few donors were these clonotypes. No clear determination of HCMV specificity was made for expanded NKG2C+ T cell clones.

The specimen was PBMCs from blood, collected on the day of vaccination. The receptor was derived from a man aged 50-60 years who received an inactivated influenza vaccine. J is TRBJ2-7 and V is TRBV4-3; D gene unclear. CDR3 region: CASSQDFLTTEQYF. In DNA form, the CDR3 reads TGCGCCAGCAGCCAAGATTTTTTGACGACTGAGCAGTACTTC.